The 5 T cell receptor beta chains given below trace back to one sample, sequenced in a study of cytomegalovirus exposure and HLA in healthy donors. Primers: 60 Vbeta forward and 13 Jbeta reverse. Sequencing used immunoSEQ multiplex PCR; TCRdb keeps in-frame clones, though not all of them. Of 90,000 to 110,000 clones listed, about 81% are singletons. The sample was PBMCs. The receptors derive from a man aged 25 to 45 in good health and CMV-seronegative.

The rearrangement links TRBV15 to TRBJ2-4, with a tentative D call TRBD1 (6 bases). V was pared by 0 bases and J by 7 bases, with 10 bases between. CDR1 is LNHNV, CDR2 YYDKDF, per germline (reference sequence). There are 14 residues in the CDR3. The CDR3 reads CATSRDNDRNIQYF. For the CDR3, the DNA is TGTGCCACCAGCAGAGATAATGACAGGAACATTCAGTACTTC.

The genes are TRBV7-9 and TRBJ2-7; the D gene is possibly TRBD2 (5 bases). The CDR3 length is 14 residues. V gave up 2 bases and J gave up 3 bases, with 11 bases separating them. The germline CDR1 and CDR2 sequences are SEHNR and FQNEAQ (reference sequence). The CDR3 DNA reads TGTGCCAGCAGCTTATCGACTACCTACTACGAGCAGTACTTC. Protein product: CASSLSTTYYEQYF.

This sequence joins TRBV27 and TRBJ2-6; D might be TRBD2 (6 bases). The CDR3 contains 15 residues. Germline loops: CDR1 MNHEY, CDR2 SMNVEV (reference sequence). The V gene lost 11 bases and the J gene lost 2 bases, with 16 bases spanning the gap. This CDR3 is CASSGRYTGANVLTF. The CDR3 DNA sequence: TGTGCCTCCAGCGGGCGGTATACTGGGGCCAACGTCCTGACTTTC.

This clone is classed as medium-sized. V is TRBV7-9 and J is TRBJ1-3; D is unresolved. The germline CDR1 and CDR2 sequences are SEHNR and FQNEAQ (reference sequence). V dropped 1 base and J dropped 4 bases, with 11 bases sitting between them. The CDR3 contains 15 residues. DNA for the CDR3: TGTGCCAGCAGCTTAGGAGGATCTCAGGGAAACACCATATATTTT. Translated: CASSLGGSQGNTIYF.

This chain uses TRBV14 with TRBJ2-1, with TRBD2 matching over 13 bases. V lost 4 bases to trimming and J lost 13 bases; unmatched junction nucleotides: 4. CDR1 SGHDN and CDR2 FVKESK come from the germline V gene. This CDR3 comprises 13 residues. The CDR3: CASSLGLAGSQFF. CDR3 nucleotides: TGTGCCAGCAGCCTGGGACTAGCGGGGTCCCAGTTCTTC.